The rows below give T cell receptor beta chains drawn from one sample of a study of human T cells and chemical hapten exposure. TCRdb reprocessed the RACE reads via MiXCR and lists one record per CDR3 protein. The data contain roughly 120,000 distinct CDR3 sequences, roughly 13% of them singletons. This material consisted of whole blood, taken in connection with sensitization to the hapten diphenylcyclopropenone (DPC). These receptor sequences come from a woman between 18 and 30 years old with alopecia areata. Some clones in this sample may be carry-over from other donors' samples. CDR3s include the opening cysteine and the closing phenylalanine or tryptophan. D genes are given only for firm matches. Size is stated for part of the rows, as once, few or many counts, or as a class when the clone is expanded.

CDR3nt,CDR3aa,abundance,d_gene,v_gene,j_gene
TGTGCCAGCAGCCAAGACCCAGGGGCGGCTAATGAAAAACTGTTTTTT,CASSQDPGAANEKLFF,-,-,TRBV4-2,TRBJ1-4
TGTGCCAGCAGCCCACGGTCGGATTGGTGGGAGACCCAGTACTTC,CASSPRSDWWETQYF,many,-,TRBV28,TRBJ2-5
TGTGCCAGCACTACATCGAACACCGGGGAGCTGTTTTTT,CASTTSNTGELFF,-,-,TRBV27,TRBJ2-2
TGTGCCAGCAGCGCCCTAACAGGGGGCGATGAAAAACTGTTTTTT,CASSALTGGDEKLFF,many,TRBD1,TRBV9,TRBJ1-4
TGCAGTGCTAGAGTTGCAGAGAACACTGAAGCTTTCTTT,CSARVAENTEAFF,-,-,TRBV20-1,TRBJ1-1
TGCAGCGTTTCCTGGGGGACTGAAGCTTTCTTT,CSVSWGTEAFF,-,-,TRBV29-1,TRBJ1-1
TGTGCCAGTAAATTTGTGGTGAGCTCCTACAATGAGCAGTTCTTC,CASKFVVSSYNEQFF,many,-,TRBV27,TRBJ2-1
TGCGCCAGCAGCCAAGCTGACTCACGGACCGGGGAGCTGTTTTTT,CASSQADSRTGELFF,-,-,TRBV4-3,TRBJ2-2
TGTGCCAGCAGTTACCCAGGAAAAACCTACGAGCAGTACTTC,CASSYPGKTYEQYF,few,-,TRBV6-6,TRBJ2-7
TGTGCCAGCAGCGTAGGTGGAGGGGGAGCTAATTCACCCCTCCACTTT,CASSVGGGGANSPLHF,few,-,TRBV7-9,TRBJ1-6
TGTGCCAGCAGCTCTAGGCCCGGGACACCCCAAGAGACCCAGTACTTC,CASSSRPGTPQETQYF,few,-,TRBV11-2,TRBJ2-5
TGCGCCAGCAGAAGGGACAGTACTGAAGCTTTCTTT,CASRRDSTEAFF,few,TRBD1,TRBV5-1,TRBJ1-1
TGTGCCAGCAGCTTGGTACGGACAGCGGGTGAAAAACTGTTTTTT,CASSLVRTAGEKLFF,-,-,TRBV5-6,TRBJ1-4
TGCAGCGTTGTCGGCGGGGGGCCAGATACGCAGTATTTT,CSVVGGGPDTQYF,few,TRBD2,TRBV29-1,TRBJ2-3
TGCGCCAGCAGCCAAGACAGGGTGGCAGATACGCAGTATTTT,CASSQDRVADTQYF,-,-,TRBV4-3,TRBJ2-3
TGTGCCAGCAGTCCGGTACAGGGGGTGGTACAAGAGACCCAGTACTTC,CASSPVQGVVQETQYF,few,TRBD1,TRBV12-3/TRBV12-4,TRBJ2-5
TGTGCCAGCAGCCTAACCCCAGGGCCCGAGCAGTACTTC,CASSLTPGPEQYF,few,-,TRBV7-9,TRBJ2-7
TGTGCCAGCAGCCGCGACGGGAAAGAGACCCAGTACTTC,CASSRDGKETQYF,many,-,TRBV7-2,TRBJ2-5
TGTGCCAGTAGCGGCAGGGGGACAGGAATCGCGTACTTC,CASSGRGTGIAYF,few,TRBD1,TRBV19,TRBJ2-4
TGTGCCAGCAGCTTAGGAGACAGGGGCCCCTTTTATAATTCACCCCTCCACTTT,CASSLGDRGPFYNSPLHF,few,TRBD1,TRBV7-9,TRBJ1-6
TGTGCCAGCAGCTGGGGCAGGGAGGGAAGGCAGTACTTC,CASSWGREGRQYF,few,TRBD2,TRBV5-5,TRBJ2-7
TGCAGCGCATCGGGACTACCATCTACCGGGGAGCTGTTTTTT,CSASGLPSTGELFF,-,TRBD2,TRBV29-1,TRBJ2-2
TGTGCCAGCAGCCCCTTCGGGACCGCCGTCGACACTGAAGCTTTCTTT,CASSPFGTAVDTEAFF,few,-,TRBV27,TRBJ1-1
TGTGCCAGCAGTCAGGATCTTCGAAACACCATATATTTT,CASSQDLRNTIYF,-,-,TRBV2,TRBJ1-3
TGTGCCAGCAGCGTAGGGGGCCAGTTAACCTACGAGCAGTACTTC,CASSVGGQLTYEQYF,many,-,TRBV9,TRBJ2-7